The 2 T cell receptor beta chains listed next were all sequenced from one sample in a study of shared clonotypes between healthy human individuals. Sequencing was performed with immunoSEQ multiplex PCR; in TCRdb, only in-frame clones are kept and a portion is missing. The table records some 2,100,000 clones, 85% to 95% of them present only once. As defined, naive CD8 cells were CD45RO-negative and positively selected for CCR7, with terminally differentiated effector memory CD45RA+ cells excluded. The sample consisted of naive CD8+ T cells from PBMCs. The receptors come from a man in his late teens or twenties in good health. Some clones in this sample may be carry-over from other donors' samples.

The chain links TRBV7-2 to TRBJ1-5; 7 bases agree with TRBD1. Looked up from germline, CDR1 is SGHTA and CDR2 is FQGNSA. The length of the CDR3 is 15 residues. J gave up 8 bases and V 4 bases, and 11 bases lay outside the gene matches. The DNA of the CDR3 is TGTGCCAGCAGCTCCGGGACAGAGCCCCGGGAGCCCCAGCATTTT. This encodes CASSSGTEPREPQHF.

CDR3 coding DNA: TGCGCCAGCAGCCACAGGGGGTCGAACACTGAAGCTTTCTTT. Amino acids: CASSHRGSNTEAFF. The chain combines TRBV5-1 with TRBJ1-1; 8 bases line up with TRBD1. Germline loops: CDR1 SGHRS, CDR2 YFSETQ. The length of the CDR3 is 14 residues. The J segment lost 1 base and the V segment lost 4 bases, leaving 3 bases of the junction unmatched. The full variable domain, rest sourced from reference TRBV5-1 and TRBJ1-1, is KAGVTQTPRYLIKTRGQQVTLSCSPISGHRSVSWYQQTPGQGLQFLFEYFSETQRNKGNFPGRFSGRQFSNSRSEMNVSTLELGDSALYLCASSHRGSNTEAFFGQGTRLTVV.